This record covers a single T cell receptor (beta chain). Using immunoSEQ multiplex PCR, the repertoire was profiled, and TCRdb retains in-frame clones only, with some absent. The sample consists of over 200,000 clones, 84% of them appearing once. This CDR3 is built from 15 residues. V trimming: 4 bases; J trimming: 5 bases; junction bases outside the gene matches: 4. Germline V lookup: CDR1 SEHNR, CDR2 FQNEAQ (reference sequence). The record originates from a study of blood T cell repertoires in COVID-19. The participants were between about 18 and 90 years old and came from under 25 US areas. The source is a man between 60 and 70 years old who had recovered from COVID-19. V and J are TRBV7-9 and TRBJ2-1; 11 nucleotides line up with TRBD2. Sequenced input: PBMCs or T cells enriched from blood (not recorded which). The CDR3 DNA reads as TGTGCCAGCAGCTCACTAGCGGGGGCGGACAATGAGCAGTTCTTC. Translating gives CASSSLAGADNEQFF.